The 6 T cell receptor beta chains listed next were all sequenced from one sample in a study of blood T cells in healthy people across ages. Primers used in a second PCR of roughly 6 to 12 cycles were a sample-barcoded 5' primer and a J-beta primer mix. TCRdb reprocessed the 5' RACE reads via MiXCR and lists one record per CDR3 protein. The table shows roughly 1,300,000 distinct CDR3 sequences, with approximately 59% occurring only once. Input material: blood. These receptors originate from a man between 18 and 29 years old in good health.

This chain links TRBV10-1 with TRBJ2-3, with D unclear. Germline assignment: CDR1 WNHNN and CDR2 SYGVQD (reference sequence). The CDR3 is made up of 14 amino acids. With 3 bases removed from V and 1 base from J, the gap between germline ends came to 8 bases. The DNA of the CDR3 is TGCGCCAGCAGTGAACGCCAAGGCACAGATACGCAGTATTTT. Translating it yields CASSERQGTDTQYF.

This clonotype came up a few times. This rearrangement joins TRBV7-9 to TRBJ2-1, with a weak D call TRBD1 (6 bases). This CDR3 has 19 residues. CDR1 and CDR2 (germline): SEHNR, FQNEAQ (reference sequence). V was cut by 1 base and J by 3 bases, with 22 bases left in between. Written as DNA, the CDR3 is TGTGCCAGCAGCTTAGGTTATGGCAGGGGCCAAGCCTTCTACAATGAGCAGTTCTTC. Protein product: CASSLGYGRGQAFYNEQFF.

The rearrangement links TRBV20-1 to TRBJ2-1; 8 bases line up with TRBD2. The CDR3 covers 16 residues. The germline gives CDR1 DFQATT, CDR2 SNEGSKA (reference sequence). The junction had 7 bases not matched to a gene; V was cut back by 0 bases and J by 3 bases. The CDR3 loop reads CSAREAGTRLYNEQFF. Here the CDR3 DNA reads TGCAGTGCTAGAGAGGCCGGGACTAGGCTCTACAATGAGCAGTTCTTC.

The chain carries TRBV5-5 and TRBJ2-3; D may be TRBD1 or TRBD2 (5 bases each). Trimming stripped 0 bases from V and 4 bases from J, with 12 bases between. CDR1 and CDR2 from the germline V gene are SGHKS and YYEKEE (reference sequence). This CDR3 has 15 amino acids. The CDR3 spells CASSLEWGFADTQYF. DNA for the CDR3: TGTGCCAGCAGCTTGGAATGGGGGTTCGCAGATACGCAGTATTTT.

The CDR3 sequence is CASSINPHLTREYF. Here the CDR3 DNA reads TGTGCCAGCAGTATAAACCCCCACCTGACTCGGGAGTACTTC. The V and J genes are TRBV27 and TRBJ2-5; D uncertain. Looked up from germline, CDR1 is MNHEY and CDR2 is SMNVEV (reference sequence). CDR3 length: 14 residues. Trimming took off 5 bases at V and 12 bases at J, with 22 bases between the two ends.

The J gene is TRBJ1-2, the V gene TRBV29-1; no clear D. This CDR3 contains 14 residues. Looked up from germline, CDR1 is SQVTM and CDR2 is ANQGSEA. The CDR3 sequence: CNVLSIDPNYGYTF. The CDR3, as DNA: TGCAACGTACTTTCGATCGACCCCAACTATGGCTACACCTTC.